This is a list of T cell receptor beta chains from one sample in a study of blood T cell repertoires in COVID-19. TCRdb's table, derived via immunoSEQ multiplex PCR, lists solely in-frame clones and lacks some. The table includes roughly 150,000 clones, 80% to 90% detected once. The material sequenced was peripheral blood. These TCRs come from a woman of 80 years or more with acute or convalescent COVID-19. The CDR3 runs from the conserved cysteine through the conserved F or W.

>TRBV7-3
CASSTGGRETQYF
>TRBV5-6
CASSLIGGTADTQYF
>TRBV18
CASSPPSNRERGAGGGVGELFF
>TRBV27
CASSLSGTLGYGYTF
>TRBV24-1
CATRRGTGWAEAFF
>TRBV19
CASRSRGTGEQYF
>TRBV27
CASSLGWDRGRAEAFF
>TRBV5-1
CASSPGQFATGELFF
>TRBV10-3
CAISELGTGGGSGNEQFF
>TRBV6-1
CASSERGEKLFF
>TRBV3-1/TRBV3-2
CASAGGTGNTIYF
>TRBV12-3/TRBV12-4
CASSPSPPRGAFF
>TRBV7-2
CASSSPPMDRDGQYF
>TRBV6-2/TRBV6-3
CASSYLTTGAIQYF
>TRBV29-1
CSVEMRIGTEAFF
>TRBV4-1
CASSQELIRGYGYTF
>TRBV11-2
CASSLRGDTEAFF
>TRBV7-3
CASSLDRTPNSPLHF
>TRBV5-1
CASSLTQGASNYGYTF
>TRBV4-2
CASSPEVDRVDEKLFF
>TRBV5-4
CASSLSARGEQFF
>TRBV25-1
CASSVGGDNEQFF
>TRBV4-3
CASSQSQNNEKLFF
>TRBV2
CASSETGGPYGYTF
>TRBV6-5
CASSYSLTAGGYTF
>TRBV3-1/TRBV3-2
CASSQVRGADTQYF
>TRBV6-5
CASSPTRGIYEQYF
>TRBV29-1
CSVGSGNQPQHF
>TRBV7-9
CASSLGTGVRNIQYF
>TRBV15
CATSAGGTYEQYF
>TRBV4-3
CASSLRLASETQYF
>TRBV28
CASSLSGQGDTEAFF
>TRBV7-9
CASSLRPGQGIGETQYF
>TRBV6-5
CASRGDVPTGEQYF
>TRBV19
CASSNSKQGMGYTF
>TRBV11-2
CASSPTGETQYF
>TRBV9
CASSHLQVEDSYGYTF
>TRBV29-1
CSVVVSSYNEQFF
>TRBV7-2
CASTLRRQAHGYTF
>TRBV7-2
CASSRTRTSSYTDTQYF
>TRBV5-8
CASSPRNQPQHF
>TRBV2
CASSDYRNTGELFF
>TRBV28
CASSVLGEEDYGYTF
>TRBV15
CATSRGFQETQYF
>TRBV2
CASRPDRGRSGEQFF
>TRBV5-1
CASSRGFTYEQYF
>TRBV5-5
CASSLGQGAVYEQYF